The T cell receptor beta chain under discussion was sequenced for a study of cytomegalovirus exposure and HLA in healthy donors. Comments on this clone: As yet, its antigen is unknown.

A multiplex PCR was run with 60 Vbeta primers and 13 Jbeta primers. Repertoires were generated with immunoSEQ multiplex PCR, while TCRdb's copy carries only in-frame clones and drops some. The table has roughly 150,000 clones, approximately 82% seen once. General study findings and limits: Being productive about 90% or about 30% of the time was typical of most TCR beta V segments in an earlier analysis. Among TCR sequences, most were rare, though some public TCRs appeared in many donors. The sole available immune exposure information was CMV serostatus.

J lost 2 bases, V lost 2 bases, and 4 bases had no gene match. The CDR3 loop spans 14 amino acids. Germline CDR1 is SGHDT and CDR2 is YYEEEE. The chain recombines TRBV5-6 with TRBJ2-7, with TRBD2 matching 7 bases. The sequenced sample consisted of PBMCs. This TCR derives from a woman aged 45-60 years in good health and CMV-seropositive. CDR3 DNA sequence: TGTGCCAGCAGCTTTGGGACTACAACCTACGAGCAGTACTTC. This translates into CASSFGTTTYEQYF.